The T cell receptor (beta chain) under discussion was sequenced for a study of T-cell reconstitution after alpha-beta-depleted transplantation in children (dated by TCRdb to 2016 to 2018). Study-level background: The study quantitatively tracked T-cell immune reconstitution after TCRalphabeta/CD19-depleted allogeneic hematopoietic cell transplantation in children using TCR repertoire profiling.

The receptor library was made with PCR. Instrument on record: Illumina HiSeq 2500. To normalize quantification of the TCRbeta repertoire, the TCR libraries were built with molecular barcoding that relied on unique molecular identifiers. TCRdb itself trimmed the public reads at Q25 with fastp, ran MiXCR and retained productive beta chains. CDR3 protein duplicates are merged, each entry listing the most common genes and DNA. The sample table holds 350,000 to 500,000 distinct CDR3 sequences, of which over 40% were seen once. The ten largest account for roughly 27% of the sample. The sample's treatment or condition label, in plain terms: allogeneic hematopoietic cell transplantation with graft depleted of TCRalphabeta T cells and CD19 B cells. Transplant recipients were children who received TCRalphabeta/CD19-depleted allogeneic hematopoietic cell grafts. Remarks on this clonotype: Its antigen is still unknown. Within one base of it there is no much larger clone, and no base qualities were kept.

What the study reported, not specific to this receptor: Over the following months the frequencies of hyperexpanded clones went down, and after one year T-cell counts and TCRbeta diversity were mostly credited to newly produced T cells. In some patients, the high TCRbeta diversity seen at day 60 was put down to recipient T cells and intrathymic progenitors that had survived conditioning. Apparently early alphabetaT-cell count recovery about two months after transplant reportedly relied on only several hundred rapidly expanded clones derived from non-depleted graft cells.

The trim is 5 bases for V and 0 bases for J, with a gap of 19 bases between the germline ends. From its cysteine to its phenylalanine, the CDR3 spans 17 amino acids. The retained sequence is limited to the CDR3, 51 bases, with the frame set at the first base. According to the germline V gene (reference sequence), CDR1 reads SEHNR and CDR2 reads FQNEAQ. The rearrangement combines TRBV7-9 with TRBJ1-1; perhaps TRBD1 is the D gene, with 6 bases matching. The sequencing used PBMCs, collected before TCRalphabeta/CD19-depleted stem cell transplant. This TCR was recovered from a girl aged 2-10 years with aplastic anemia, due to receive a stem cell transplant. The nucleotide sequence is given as TGTGCCAGCAGCGGCCGCGGGGGCTCCACCATGAACACTGAAGCTTTCTTT. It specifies CASSGRGGSTMNTEAFF. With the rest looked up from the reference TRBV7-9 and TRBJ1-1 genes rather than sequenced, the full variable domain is DTGVSQNPRHKITKRGQNVTFRCDPISEHNRLYWYRQTLGQGPEFLTYFQNEAQLEKSRLLSDRFSAERPKGSFSTLEIQRTEQGDSAMYLCASSGRGGSTMNTEAFFGQGTRLTVV.